Below, one T cell receptor beta chain is given with its context. This record comes from a study of OX40 agonist ivuxolimab in advanced cancers. Data came from immunoSEQ multiplex PCR; TCRdb stores just in-frame clones and leaves some out. The top ten hold 1% to 1.5% of the sample, which has tens of thousands of clones, around 87% seen once. The CDR3 runs to 16 residues. Germline CDR1 is KGHSH and CDR2 is LQKENI. The ends lost 0 bases at V and 8 bases at J; junction bases unmatched: 9. This clonotype originated in an adult with an advanced solid tumor such as melanoma, head and neck, liver or kidney cancer. The sequencing used CD4+ or CD8+ T cells sorted from blood, collected in a trial of the OX40 agonist ivuxolimab. The genes are TRBV18 and TRBJ1-4, with 7 positions matching TRBD1. The CDR3 DNA sequence: TGTGCCAGCTCACCACCGCGGGCAGGGGGTCTAGAAAAACTGTTTTTT. Residues: CASSPPRAGGLEKLFF.